This passage covers 27 T cell receptor beta chains from one sample sequenced in a study of naive and memory T cell subsets. An equimolar mix of two oligonucleotides served as the beta constant-region primer for TRBC1 and TRBC2. Four rounds of PCR amplified the ligated cDNA using nested alpha and beta constant-region primers plus SP2. MiXCR, applied by TCRdb to the UMI-ligation and nested PCR reads, yields one record per CDR3 protein. The table has approximately 80,000 distinct CDR3 sequences, approximately 9.2% seen once; the top ten hold 1.2%. The sample was naive CD8+ T cells from blood. The receptors stem from a human donor in good health.

This clonotype was seen many times. J is TRBJ1-5 and V is TRBV23-1; 8 bases match TRBD1. TRBV23-1 falls under the ORF class, with uncertain function. The V and J ends lost 3 bases and 5 bases, in that order; junction bases with no gene match: 3. The CDR3 spans 14 residues. The CDR3 DNA reads TGCGCCAGCAGTCAGGGGACAGGCCATCAGCCCCAGCATTTT. This codes for CASSQGTGHQPQHF.

This clonotype was detected ten times or more. The genes are TRBV9 and TRBJ1-6; 7 positions match TRBD1. CDR3 length: 19 amino acids. V lost 0 bases, J lost 3 bases, and 12 bases stayed unmatched. The germline gives CDR1 SGDLS, CDR2 YYNGEE. This CDR3 reads CASSVEGRDSAYYNSPLHF. CDR3 sequence (DNA): TGTGCCAGCAGCGTAGAAGGCCGGGACAGCGCCTACTATAATTCACCCCTCCACTTT. The full variable domain, in which reference TRBV9 and TRBJ1-6 provide the parts outside the CDR3, is DSGVTQTPKHLITATGQRVTLRCSPRSGDLSVYWYQQSLDQGLQFLIQYYNGEERAKGNILERFSAQQFPDLHSELNLSSLELGDSALYFCASSVEGRDSAYYNSPLHFGNGTRLTVT.

This rearrangement joins TRBV30 to TRBJ1-1; D unclear. Trimming left V 6 bases short and J 0 bases short, with 11 bases between. The CDR3 is made up of 13 amino acids. The germline V gene has CDR1 GTSNPN and CDR2 SVGIG (reference sequence). CDR3 residues: CACDLTLNTEAFF. The CDR3 DNA sequence: TGTGCCTGCGACCTGACATTGAACACTGAAGCTTTCTTT.

A remark on this clonotype: This may come from a read error, since a much larger clone is one base off. The CDR3 DNA reads TGCAGTGCTAGAACCACAGGCTACGAGCAGTACTTC. Translation: CSARTTGYEQYF. V is TRBV20-1 and J is TRBJ2-7; maybe TRBD1 (5 bases). V shed 2 bases and J shed 3 bases, with 8 bases lying between them. CDR1 is DFQATT and CDR2 is SNEGSKA in the germline V gene (reference sequence). The CDR3 consists of 12 residues.

This clonotype turned up a few times. The chain combines TRBV12-3 or TRBV12-4 with TRBJ2-1; 9 nucleotides align to TRBD2. Germline trimming cut 1 base from V and 6 bases from J; bases unmatched to any gene: 7. The CDR3 contains 16 residues. CDR3 amino acids: CASSLGGGRESNEQFF. In nucleotides, the CDR3 is TGTGCCAGCAGTTTAGGGGGCGGGAGGGAATCCAATGAGCAGTTCTTC.

The chain combines TRBV21-1 with TRBJ2-2; the listed D gene, TRBD2, was not tested against the DNA. TRBV21-1 is an annotated pseudogene. This CDR3 region has 15 residues. CDR3 protein: CASSKYGGRAEELFF. Written as DNA, the CDR3 is TGTGCCAGCAGCAAATACGGCGGGAGGGCCGAGGAGCTGTTTTTT.

The table lists this clonotype with a few counts. This chain connects TRBV24-1 to TRBJ2-1; D is unresolved. The CDR3 consists of 15 residues. The V end was cut by 0 bases, the J end by 4 bases, with 9 bases between. In germline, CDR1 is KGHDR, CDR2 SFDVKD. The CDR3, as DNA: TGTGCCACCAGTGATTTGAGGCAGGAATACAATGAGCAGTTCTTC. Residues: CATSDLRQEYNEQFF.

The CDR3 nucleotides are TGTGCCAGCAGTGAAGTGGACTCTACCTACGAGCAGTACTTC. Translation gives CASSEVDSTYEQYF. The chain uses TRBV6-1 and TRBJ2-7; D perhaps matches TRBD2 (5 bases). The germline V gene has CDR1 MNHNS and CDR2 SASEGT. Trimming stripped 1 base from V and 2 bases from J, with 9 bases between. The CDR3 extends over 14 amino acids.

This clonotype was seen a few times. The chain links TRBV29-1 to TRBJ2-1; no clear D gene. The germline V gene has CDR1 SQVTM and CDR2 ANQGSEA. Trimming shortened V by 6 bases and J by 7 bases, and 16 bases separated the two germline ends. The CDR3 is 13 amino acids. The CDR3 loop reads CSVDSGSTNEQFF. CDR3 sequence (DNA): TGCAGCGTAGACTCCGGGTCCACGAATGAGCAGTTCTTC.

The chain is built from TRBV28 and TRBJ2-1, with 8 bases fitting TRBD2. CDR3 size: 17 residues. The V and J ends lost 6 bases and 6 bases, in that order; junction bases with no gene match: 16. CDR1 is MDHEN and CDR2 is SYDVKM in the germline V gene. CDR3 sequence reads: CASRLGSRAGVINEQFF. The CDR3 DNA follows: TGTGCCAGCAGACTCGGGTCCAGAGCGGGAGTCATCAATGAGCAGTTCTTC.

Ten or more counts support this clonotype. The J gene is TRBJ1-5, the V gene TRBV27; no firm D call. V was trimmed by 6 bases and J by 7 bases, leaving 10 bases between them. Looked up from germline, CDR1 is MNHEY and CDR2 is SMNVEV (reference sequence). The CDR3 covers 12 residues. The CDR3 reads CASSTNTQPQHF. The CDR3 coding sequence is TGTGCCAGCAGCACAAACACCCAGCCCCAGCATTTT.

There are a few counts of this clonotype. The V and J genes are TRBV25-1 and TRBJ2-2, with TRBD1 matching 9 bases. There are 15 residues in the CDR3. V dropped 6 bases and J dropped 4; count of bases not matched to a gene: 6. CDR1 and CDR2 from the germline V gene are MGHDK and SYGVNS. The CDR3, as DNA: TGTGCCAGCAGGGGGGACAGGGCGGGCACCGGGGAGCTGTTTTTT. Its translation: CASRGDRAGTGELFF.

The genes are TRBV20-1 and TRBJ1-6, with a weak D call TRBD1 (5 bases). From germline, CDR1 is DFQATT and CDR2 SNEGSKA (reference sequence). V lost 6 bases and J lost 0, with 27 bases in between. The CDR3 is 20 amino acids. The CDR3 loop is CSAPLGREGGTSSYNSPLHF. The DNA of the CDR3 is TGCAGTGCCCCCCTGGGCAGGGAGGGCGGGACGAGCTCCTATAATTCACCCCTCCACTTT.

The CDR3 loop is CASSYSVTRSGNTIYF. Written as DNA, the CDR3 is TGTGCCAGCAGTTACTCAGTCACCCGCTCTGGAAACACCATATATTTT. The chain combines TRBV6-6 with TRBJ1-3; D call uncertain. Germline-derived CDR1 and CDR2 are MNHNY and SVGAGI (reference sequence). Deletions cut 0 bases from V and 0 bases from J, with 9 bases between. There are 16 residues in the CDR3.

This clonotype was found many times. This chain joins TRBV20-1 and TRBJ2-7; D is unresolved. V lost 1 base and J lost 0, with 10 bases in between. The CDR3 runs 14 residues. CDR1 and CDR2 from the germline V gene are DFQATT and SNEGSKA (reference sequence). The CDR3 loop reads CSARVPENSYEQYF. The DNA for the CDR3 is TGCAGTGCTAGAGTCCCTGAAAACTCCTACGAGCAGTACTTC.

This clonotype appeared a few times. The rearrangement uses TRBV9 and TRBJ2-1; D assignment may be TRBD1 or TRBD2 (5 bases each). This CDR3 is 12 amino acids long. Germline values: CDR1 SGDLS, CDR2 YYNGEE. The V end lost 1 base, the J end lost 8 bases, and 7 bases lay between the germline ends. The CDR3 DNA follows: TGTGCCAGCAGCGTAAGGGGACATGAGCAGTTCTTC. Protein product: CASSVRGHEQFF.

This chain links TRBV20-1 with TRBJ2-7; 11 bases map to TRBD1. V lost 0 bases, J lost 6 bases, and 4 bases stayed unmatched. Germline V lookup: CDR1 DFQATT, CDR2 SNEGSKA (reference sequence). This CDR3 has 14 amino acids. The CDR3: CSARDKDRGPEQYF. The CDR3 DNA sequence: TGCAGTGCTAGAGATAAGGACAGGGGGCCCGAGCAGTACTTC.

The rearrangement joins TRBV6-2 or TRBV6-3 to TRBJ2-1; D gene uncertain. Germline V gene sequence: CDR1 MNHEY, CDR2 SVGEGT. The germline V and J ends were trimmed by 5 bases and 9 bases, with 11 bases remaining between them. The CDR3 covers 12 residues. For the CDR3, the DNA is TGTGCCAGCAGTGGCTACTACTCTGAGCAGTTCTTC. Its protein is CASSGYYSEQFF.

The rearrangement joins TRBV29-1 to TRBJ2-3; 11 positions match TRBD2. The V segment lost 7 bases and the J segment 2 bases; nucleotides outside the gene matches: 14. This CDR3 has 17 residues. The germline V gene has CDR1 SQVTM and CDR2 ANQGSEA. CDR3 bases: TGCAGCGGGATCCGAACCGATAGCGGGAGGGTCACAGATACGCAGTATTTT. It translates to CSGIRTDSGRVTDTQYF.

This clonotype was picked up many times. V and J are TRBV4-3 and TRBJ1-3, with D hard to call. Trimming cost V 0 bases and J 0 bases, with 9 bases left between them. CDR3 length: 16 residues. Looked up from germline, CDR1 is LGHNA and CDR2 is YSLEER. Here the CDR3 DNA reads TGCGCCAGCAGCCAAGAAAAGGCGTACTCTGGAAACACCATATATTTT. It translates to CASSQEKAYSGNTIYF.

The table lists this clonotype with many counts. The chain employs TRBV12-3 or TRBV12-4 and TRBJ2-7, with a tentative D call TRBD2 (6 bases). The CDR3 extends over 13 amino acids. Trimming took off 0 bases at V and 3 bases at J, with 6 bases between the two ends. The CDR3 loop is CASSLAGLYEQYF. The CDR3 nucleotides read TGTGCCAGCAGTTTAGCGGGACTCTACGAGCAGTACTTC.

This chain links TRBV4-2 with TRBJ2-3; tentatively, D is TRBD2 (6 bases). Germline V gives CDR1 LGHNA, CDR2 YNFKEQ. V lost 0 bases, J lost 4 bases, and 20 bases lay in between. This CDR3 is built from 18 residues. CDR3 loop: CASSQEFRDSPKPDTQYF. The DNA for the CDR3 is TGTGCCAGCAGCCAAGAATTCCGGGACTCCCCTAAGCCAGATACGCAGTATTTT.

This clonotype has only a few counts. This chain's CDR3 is CASSQDSHYEQYF. CDR3 coding DNA: TGTGCCAGCAGCCAGGACAGCCACTACGAGCAGTACTTC. This chain connects TRBV14 to TRBJ2-7; D perhaps matches TRBD1 (6 bases). Between the trimmed V and J ends, which lost 3 bases and 3 bases, there was a span of 9 bases. The CDR3 consists of 13 residues. Germline assignment: CDR1 SGHDN and CDR2 FVKESK. Variable domain in full (rest from reference TRBV14 and TRBJ2-7): EAGVTQFPSHSVIEKGQTVTLRCDPISGHDNLYWYRRVMGKEIKFLLHFVKESKQDESGMPNNRFLAERTGGTYSTLKVQPAELEDSGVYFCASSQDSHYEQYFGPGTRLTVT.

This clonotype came up a few times. This chain links TRBV20-1 with TRBJ2-7; 13 nucleotides agree with TRBD2. CDR1 and CDR2 from the germline V gene are DFQATT and SNEGSKA (reference sequence). V shed 0 bases and J 4 bases; nucleotides not matched to a gene: 6. The CDR3 is 16 residues long. The CDR3 protein is CSARDRGLAGAYEQYF. Here the CDR3 DNA reads TGCAGTGCTAGAGATAGAGGACTAGCGGGAGCGTACGAGCAGTACTTC.

The sample holds many counts of this clonotype. Written as DNA, the CDR3 is TGCAGCGTTGAAGGTCTAGCGGACTCCTACAATGAGCAGTTCTTC. Translated, it gives CSVEGLADSYNEQFF. The J gene is TRBJ2-1, the V gene TRBV29-1; 7 bases fit TRBD2. Trimming removed 1 base from V and 0 bases from J; junction bases left unmatched: 3. The CDR3 consists of 15 residues. CDR1 and CDR2 from the germline V gene are SQVTM and ANQGSEA.

This clonotype was detected many times. This chain links TRBV27 with TRBJ2-7; 9 bases are a match to TRBD1. CDR1 and CDR2 from the germline V gene are MNHEY and SMNVEV (reference sequence). Trimming took 3 bases from V and 3 from J; bases not matched to a gene: 6. This CDR3 has 15 residues. The CDR3 here is CASSFMGQGGYEQYF. The CDR3 DNA is TGTGCCAGCAGTTTCATGGGACAGGGAGGCTACGAGCAGTACTTC.

The chain carries TRBV6-5 and TRBJ2-1, with 12 bases fitting TRBD2. J gave up 0 bases and V 4 bases, and 1 base lay outside the gene matches. This CDR3 contains 16 residues. Germline assignment: CDR1 MNHEY and CDR2 SVGAGI. The CDR3 DNA follows: TGTGCCAGCAGTTGGACTAGCGGGGACTCCTACAATGAGCAGTTCTTC. It translates to CASSWTSGDSYNEQFF.